The present T cell receptor beta chain was sequenced within a study of blood T cell repertoires in COVID-19. At the level of the study: Italy, Spain and the United States were the sources of the convalescent and acute COVID-19 samples. Nucleic acid was either cDNA or gDNA, and it came from T cells, B-cell-depleted T cells, or PBMCs.

Methods used by the authors: Estimates of nucleated cell counts were drawn from the amplification of reference gene primers. Produced via immunoSEQ multiplex PCR; TCRdb's table is partial and in-frame only. V, J and clone size derive from that table, while D and trimming were established from the DNA sequence. The sample holds 70,000 to 90,000 clones, roughly 80% seen once. The specimen sequenced was peripheral blood. The receptor was isolated from a human donor in a cohort sampled during active COVID-19.

The CDR3 region is CASSNPRTVGYTF. As DNA, the CDR3 is TGTGCCAGTAGTAACCCCCGGACAGTTGGCTACACCTTC. This rearrangement joins TRBV19 to TRBJ1-2, with D possibly TRBD1 on 6 matching bases. Trimming stripped 4 bases from V and 7 bases from J, with 13 bases between. Per germline, CDR1 LNHDA and CDR2 SQIVND (reference sequence). This CDR3 is 13 amino acids long.